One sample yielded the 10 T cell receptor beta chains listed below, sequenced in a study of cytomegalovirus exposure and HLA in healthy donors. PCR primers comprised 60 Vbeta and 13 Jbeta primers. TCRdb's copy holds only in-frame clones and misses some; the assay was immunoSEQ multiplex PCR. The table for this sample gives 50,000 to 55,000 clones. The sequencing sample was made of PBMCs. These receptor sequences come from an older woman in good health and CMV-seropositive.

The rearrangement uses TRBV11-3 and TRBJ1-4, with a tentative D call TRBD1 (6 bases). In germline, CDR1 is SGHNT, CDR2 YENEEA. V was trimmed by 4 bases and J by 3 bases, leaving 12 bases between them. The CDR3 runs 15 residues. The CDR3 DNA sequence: TGTGCCAGCAGCTCCACCACAGGGCCTAATGAAAAACTGTTTTTT. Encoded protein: CASSSTTGPNEKLFF.

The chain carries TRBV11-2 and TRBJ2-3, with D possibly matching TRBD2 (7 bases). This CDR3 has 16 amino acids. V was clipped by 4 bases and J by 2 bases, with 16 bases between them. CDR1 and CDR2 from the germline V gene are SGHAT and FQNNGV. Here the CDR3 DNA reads TGTGCCAGCAGCTCCCCTGCCGGGGGGCCCACAGATACGCAGTATTTT. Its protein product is CASSSPAGGPTDTQYF.

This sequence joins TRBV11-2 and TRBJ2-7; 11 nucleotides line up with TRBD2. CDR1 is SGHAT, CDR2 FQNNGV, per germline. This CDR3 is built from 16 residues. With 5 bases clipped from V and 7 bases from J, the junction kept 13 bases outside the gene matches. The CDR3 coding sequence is TGTGCCAGCAGCCCCCTAGCGGGGGGTCTGGCTAGGGAGCAGTACTTC. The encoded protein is CASSPLAGGLAREQYF. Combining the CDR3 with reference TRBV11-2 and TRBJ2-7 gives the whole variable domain EAGVAQSPRYKIIEKRQSVAFWCNPISGHATLYWYQQILGQGPKLLIQFQNNGVVDDSQLPKDRFSAERLKGVDSTLKIQPAKLEDSAVYLCASSPLAGGLAREQYFGPGTRLTVT.

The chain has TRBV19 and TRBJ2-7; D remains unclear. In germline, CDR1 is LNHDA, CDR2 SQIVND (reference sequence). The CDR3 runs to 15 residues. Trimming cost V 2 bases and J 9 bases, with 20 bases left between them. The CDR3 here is CASSINSATYERQYF. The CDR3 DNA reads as TGTGCCAGTAGTATAAATTCTGCTACTTACGAGCGGCAGTACTTC.

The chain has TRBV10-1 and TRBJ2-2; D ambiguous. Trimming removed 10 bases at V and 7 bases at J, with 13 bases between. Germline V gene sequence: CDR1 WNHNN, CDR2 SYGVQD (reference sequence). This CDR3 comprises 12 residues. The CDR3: CATNGGGGELFF. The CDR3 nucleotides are TGCGCCACAAATGGCGGCGGCGGGGAGCTGTTTTTT.

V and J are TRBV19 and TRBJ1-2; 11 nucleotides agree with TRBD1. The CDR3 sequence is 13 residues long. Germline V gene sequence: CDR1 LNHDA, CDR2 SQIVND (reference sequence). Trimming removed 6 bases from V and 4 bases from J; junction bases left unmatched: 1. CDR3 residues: CASRGTGGYGYTF. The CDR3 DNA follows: TGTGCCAGTAGAGGGACAGGGGGCTATGGCTACACCTTC.

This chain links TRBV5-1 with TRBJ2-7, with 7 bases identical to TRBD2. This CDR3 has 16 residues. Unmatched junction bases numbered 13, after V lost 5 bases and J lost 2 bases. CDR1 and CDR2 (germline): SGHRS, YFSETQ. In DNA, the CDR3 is TGCGCCAGCAGGGAATCGGGGGGACTTATAGCCTACGAGCAGTACTTC. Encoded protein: CASRESGGLIAYEQYF.

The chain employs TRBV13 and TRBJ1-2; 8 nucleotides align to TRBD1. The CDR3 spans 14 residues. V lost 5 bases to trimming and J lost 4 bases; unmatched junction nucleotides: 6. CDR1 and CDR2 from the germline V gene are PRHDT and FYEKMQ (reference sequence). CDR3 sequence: CASSPDRGVYGYTF. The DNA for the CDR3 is TGTGCCAGCAGCCCTGACAGGGGTGTCTATGGCTACACCTTC.

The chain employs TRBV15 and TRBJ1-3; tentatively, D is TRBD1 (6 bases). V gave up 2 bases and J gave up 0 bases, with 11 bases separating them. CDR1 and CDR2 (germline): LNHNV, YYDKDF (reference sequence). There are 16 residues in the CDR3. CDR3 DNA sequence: TGTGCCACCAGCAGACCCGACAGGAACTCTGGAAACACCATATATTTT. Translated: CATSRPDRNSGNTIYF.

The DNA for the CDR3 is TGTGCCAGTAGTATCGGGGGGGGATCCTACGAGCAGTACTTC. Translation: CASSIGGGSYEQYF. The chain links TRBV19 to TRBJ2-7, with 8 bases matching TRBD2. Germline V gene sequence: CDR1 LNHDA, CDR2 SQIVND (reference sequence). Germline trimming cut 3 bases from V and 1 base from J; bases unmatched to any gene: 2. This CDR3 has 14 amino acids.